Shown below are 16 T cell receptor beta chains from a single sample sequenced in a study of identifying expanded T cells in peripheral blood (dated by TCRdb to 2018 to 2020). The receptor library was made with the immunoSEQ multiplex PCR assay. The table was pulled from immuneACCESS by TCRdb, which kept in-frame rearrangements only. Such tables lose some clones; where checked, under half of the loss comes from unresolved V genes, and the rest has no known cause. For this sample the table gives some 120,000 clones, of which roughly 80% were detected only once. The ten most abundant clones make up around 3.3% of the sample. The sequencing sample was made of blood. The receptors stem from a person aged 18 to 70 in good health.

The chain carries TRBV18 and TRBJ2-7, with 8 positions matching TRBD1. This CDR3 spans 16 amino acids. The trim removed 2 bases at V and 1 base at J, leaving 7 bases unmatched. The germline V gene encodes CDR1 KGHSH and CDR2 LQKENI. CDR3 nucleotide sequence: TGTGCCAGCTCACCAGGGACAGGATCGTATTCCTACGAGCAGTACTTC. This sequence encodes CASSPGTGSYSYEQYF.

The rearrangement links TRBV5-5 to TRBJ1-4; 7 nucleotides align to TRBD1. V lost 4 bases to trimming and J lost 5 bases; unmatched junction nucleotides: 11. Germline loops: CDR1 SGHKS, CDR2 YYEKEE (reference sequence). The CDR3 covers 16 residues. CDR3 in amino acids: CASSPWVGTENEKLFF. CDR3 nucleotide sequence: TGTGCCAGCAGCCCCTGGGTCGGGACAGAGAATGAAAAACTGTTTTTT.

This chain links TRBV27 with TRBJ2-7; possibly TRBD2 for D (6 bases). CDR1 MNHEY and CDR2 SMNVEV come from the germline V gene (reference sequence). The CDR3 extends over 14 amino acids. V gave up 5 bases and J gave up 6 bases, with 17 bases separating them. CDR3 sequence reads: CASSIRALGGEQYF. Here the CDR3 DNA reads TGTGCCAGCAGTATCCGGGCCCTGGGAGGCGAGCAGTACTTC.

The gene calls are TRBV5-8 and TRBJ1-2; D is uncertain. This CDR3 has 13 amino acids. Trimming pared 1 base from V and 4 bases from J, leaving 8 bases between. From germline, CDR1 is SGHTS and CDR2 YDEGEE. The CDR3 region has the DNA TGTGCCAGCAGCTTGCAGGAGACCTATGGCTACACCTTC. This sequence encodes CASSLQETYGYTF.

This rearrangement joins TRBV10-3 to TRBJ1-1; D gene uncertain. The CDR3 has 13 amino acids. Per the germline V gene, CDR1 is ENHRY and CDR2 is SYGVKD. Trimming took 4 bases from V and 3 from J, leaving 9 bases between them. The CDR3, as DNA: TGTGCCATCAGTGGGGGAGAATACACTGAAGCTTTCTTT. It specifies CAISGGEYTEAFF.

This sequence joins TRBV12-5 and TRBJ2-2; the D gene is possibly TRBD1 (5 bases). CDR3 length: 18 amino acids. V was pared by 2 bases and J by 5 bases, with 21 bases between. The germline CDR1 and CDR2 sequences are LGHNT and FRNRAP. Here the CDR3 DNA reads TGTGCTAGTGGTTTGTTTTTCCAGGGAATAGGTAGAACCGGGGAGCTGTTTTTT. Protein: CASGLFFQGIGRTGELFF.

The genes are TRBV7-2 and TRBJ1-2; no reliable D call. This CDR3 has 19 amino acids. The germline V and J ends were trimmed by 5 bases and 2 bases, with 27 bases remaining between them. Germline-derived CDR1 and CDR2 are SGHTA and FQGNSA. The CDR3 protein is CASSRRHGRTDLQNYGYTF. In nucleotides, the CDR3 is TGTGCCAGCAGCCGAAGGCATGGCCGAACGGACCTCCAGAACTATGGCTACACCTTC. Drawing the rest from reference TRBV7-2 and TRBJ1-2, the complete variable domain is GAGVSQSPSNKVTEKGKDVELRCDPISGHTALYWYRQSLGQGLEFLIYFQGNSAPDKSGLPSDRFSAERTGGSVSTLTIQRTQQEDSAVYLCASSRRHGRTDLQNYGYTFGSGTRLTVV.

This clone was recorded once. Here the CDR3 reads CASSFEGTETQYF. In nucleotides, the CDR3 is TGTGCCAGCAGCTTTGAGGGGACGGAGACCCAGTACTTC. The chain has TRBV13 and TRBJ2-5; the D gene could be TRBD1 or TRBD2 (5 bases each). The germline V gene has CDR1 PRHDT and CDR2 FYEKMQ (reference sequence). Trimming pared 3 bases from V and 5 bases from J, leaving 10 bases between. This CDR3 is built from 13 residues.

This clone came up once. This chain uses TRBV5-1 with TRBJ1-4; possible D gene TRBD1, 5 bases. Trimming took off 0 bases at V and 5 bases at J, with 8 bases between the two ends. This CDR3 is built from 14 residues. Germline values: CDR1 SGHRS, CDR2 YFSETQ. This CDR3 is CASSLGQLNEKLFF. CDR3 DNA: TGCGCCAGCAGCTTGGGACAGTTAAATGAAAAACTGTTTTTT.

This clone has more than one count but fewer than ten. The rearrangement joins TRBV6-5 to TRBJ1-2; the D gene is possibly TRBD1 (5 bases). The germline V gene encodes CDR1 MNHEY and CDR2 SVGAGI. The V end lost 6 bases, the J end lost 8 bases, and 16 bases lay between the germline ends. The CDR3 has 13 amino acids. The CDR3 region has the DNA TGTGCCAGCAGCCTTGGTTCAGGGTCCGGCTACACCTTC. Translating it yields CASSLGSGSGYTF.

V gene TRBV18 combines with J gene TRBJ1-2; tentative D call: TRBD1 (5 bases). CDR1 and CDR2 from the germline V gene are KGHSH and LQKENI. Trimming left V 4 bases short and J 6 bases short, with 9 bases between. The CDR3 runs to 12 residues. For the CDR3, the DNA is TGTGCCAGCTCACATGGACAAGATGGCTACACCTTC. Its translation: CASSHGQDGYTF. Full variable domain (rest looked up from reference TRBV18 and TRBJ1-2): NAGVMQNPRHLVRRRGQEARLRCSPMKGHSHVYWYRQLPEEGLKFMVYLQKENIIDESGMPKERFSAEFPKEGPSILRIQQVVRGDSAAYFCASSHGQDGYTFGSGTRLTVV.

The rearrangement joins TRBV7-2 to TRBJ2-7, with 8 bases lining up with TRBD1. Germline trimming cut 5 bases from V and 9 bases from J; bases unmatched to any gene: 3. The CDR3 has 11 amino acids. The V gene's germline CDR1 is SGHTA and CDR2 FQGNSA. CDR3 nucleotide sequence: TGTGCCAGCAGCCCGGACAGGGCGCAGTACTTC. Protein product: CASSPDRAQYF. The whole variable domain, remainder taken from reference TRBV7-2 and TRBJ2-7, is GAGVSQSPSNKVTEKGKDVELRCDPISGHTALYWYRQSLGQGLEFLIYFQGNSAPDKSGLPSDRFSAERTGGSVSTLTIQRTQQEDSAVYLCASSPDRAQYFGPGTRLTVT.

The chain couples TRBV5-1 to TRBJ1-2, with 8 bases aligning to TRBD1. The CDR3 totals 18 residues. With V trimmed by 2 bases and J by 7 bases, 19 bases remained unmatched. In germline, CDR1 is SGHRS, CDR2 YFSETQ. CDR3 coding DNA: TGCGCCAGCAGCTTTAGGGCCGACGTCCCGGACAGGGACCTTGGCTACACCTTC. Protein: CASSFRADVPDRDLGYTF. The whole variable domain, remainder taken from reference TRBV5-1 and TRBJ1-2, is KAGVTQTPRYLIKTRGQQVTLSCSPISGHRSVSWYQQTPGQGLQFLFEYFSETQRNKGNFPGRFSGRQFSNSRSEMNVSTLELGDSALYLCASSFRADVPDRDLGYTFGSGTRLTVV.

In this sample, this clone turned up once. The genes are TRBV9 and TRBJ2-2, with 11 bases lining up with TRBD1. V dropped 3 bases and J dropped 11; count of bases not matched to a gene: 12. The CDR3 is 16 amino acids. Per the germline V gene, CDR1 is SGDLS and CDR2 is YYNGEE. CDR3 residues: CASSASGTGGLSELFF. CDR3 coding DNA: TGTGCCAGCAGCGCGTCCGGGACAGGGGGTTTGAGTGAGCTGTTTTTT.

The chain combines TRBV9 with TRBJ2-7, with 8 bases identical to TRBD1. Trimming removed 7 bases from V and 0 bases from J; junction bases left unmatched: 12. Germline V lookup: CDR1 SGDLS, CDR2 YYNGEE. This CDR3 region has 16 residues. The CDR3 DNA reads TGTGCCAGCTCGCCCGACGGGACAGGCTTCTCCTACGAGCAGTACTTC. Amino acids: CASSPDGTGFSYEQYF.

CDR3 amino acids: CASSLGLFGGKTEAFF. The CDR3 DNA sequence: TGCGCCAGCAGCTTGGGACTTTTTGGCGGCAAGACTGAAGCTTTCTTT. The chain employs TRBV5-1 and TRBJ1-1; D not resolved. Germline V gene sequence: CDR1 SGHRS, CDR2 YFSETQ. The CDR3 has 16 amino acids. Trimming cost V 0 bases and J 5 bases, with 17 bases left between them.